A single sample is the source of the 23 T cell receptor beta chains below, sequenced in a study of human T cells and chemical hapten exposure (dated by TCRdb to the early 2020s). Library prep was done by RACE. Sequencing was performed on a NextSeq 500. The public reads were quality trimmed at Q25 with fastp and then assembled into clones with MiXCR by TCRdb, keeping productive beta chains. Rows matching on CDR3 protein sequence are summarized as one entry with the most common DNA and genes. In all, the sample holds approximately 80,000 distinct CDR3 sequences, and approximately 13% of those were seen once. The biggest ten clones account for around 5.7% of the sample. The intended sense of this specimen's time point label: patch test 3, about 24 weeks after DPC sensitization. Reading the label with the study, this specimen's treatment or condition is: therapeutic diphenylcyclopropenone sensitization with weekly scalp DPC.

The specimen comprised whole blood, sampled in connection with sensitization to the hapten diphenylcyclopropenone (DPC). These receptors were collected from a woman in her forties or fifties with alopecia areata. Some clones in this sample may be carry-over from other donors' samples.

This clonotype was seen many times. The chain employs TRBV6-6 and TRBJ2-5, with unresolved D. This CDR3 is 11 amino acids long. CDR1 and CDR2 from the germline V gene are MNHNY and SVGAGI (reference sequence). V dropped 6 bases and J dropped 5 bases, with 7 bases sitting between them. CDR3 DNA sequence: TGTGCCAGCAGCGTTGGTGAGACCCAGTACTTC. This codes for CASSVGETQYF.

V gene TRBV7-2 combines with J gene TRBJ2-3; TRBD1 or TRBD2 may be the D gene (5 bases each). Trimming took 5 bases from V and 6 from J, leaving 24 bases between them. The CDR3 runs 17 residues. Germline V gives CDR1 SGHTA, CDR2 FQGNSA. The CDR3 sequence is CASSRAPGPTVLDTQYF. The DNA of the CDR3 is TGTGCCAGCAGCCGCGCCCCGGGACCAACCGTTCTGGATACGCAGTATTTT. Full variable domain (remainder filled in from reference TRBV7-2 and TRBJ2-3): GAGVSQSPSNKVTEKGKDVELRCDPISGHTALYWYRQSLGQGLEFLIYFQGNSAPDKSGLPSDRFSAERTGGSVSTLTIQRTQQEDSAVYLCASSRAPGPTVLDTQYFGPGTRLTVL.

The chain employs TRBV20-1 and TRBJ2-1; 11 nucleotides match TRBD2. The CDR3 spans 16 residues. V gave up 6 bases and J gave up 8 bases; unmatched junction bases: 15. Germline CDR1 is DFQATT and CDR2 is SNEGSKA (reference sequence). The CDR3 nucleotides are TGCAGTGCGGCCCCTCTTAGCGGGAGGGCCCAGGATGAGCAGTTCTTC. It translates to CSAAPLSGRAQDEQFF.

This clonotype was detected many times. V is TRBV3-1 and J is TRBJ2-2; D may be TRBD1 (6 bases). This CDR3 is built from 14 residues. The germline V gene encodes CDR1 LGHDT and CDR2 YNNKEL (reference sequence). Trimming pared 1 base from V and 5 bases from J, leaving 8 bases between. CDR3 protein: CASSQVQGTGELFF. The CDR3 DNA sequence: TGTGCCAGCAGCCAAGTCCAGGGGACCGGGGAGCTGTTTTTT. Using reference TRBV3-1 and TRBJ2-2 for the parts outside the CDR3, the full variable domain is DTAVSQTPKYLVTQMGNDKSIKCEQNLGHDTMYWYKQDSKKFLKIMFSYNNKELIINETVPNRFSPKSPDKAHLNLHINSLELGDSAVYFCASSQVQGTGELFFGEGSRLTVL.

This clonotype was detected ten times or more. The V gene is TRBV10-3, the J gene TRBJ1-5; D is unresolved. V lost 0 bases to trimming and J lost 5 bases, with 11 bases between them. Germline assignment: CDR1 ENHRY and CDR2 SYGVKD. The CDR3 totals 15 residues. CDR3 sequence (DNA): TGTGCCATCAGTGAGTCAATCGTGGGAGATCAGCCCCAGCATTTT. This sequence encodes CAISESIVGDQPQHF.

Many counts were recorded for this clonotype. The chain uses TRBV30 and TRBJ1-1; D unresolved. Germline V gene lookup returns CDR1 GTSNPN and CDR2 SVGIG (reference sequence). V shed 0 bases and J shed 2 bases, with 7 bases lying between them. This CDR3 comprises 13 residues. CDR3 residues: CAWSVLGNTEAFF. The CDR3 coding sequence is TGTGCCTGGAGTGTACTGGGAAACACTGAAGCTTTCTTT.

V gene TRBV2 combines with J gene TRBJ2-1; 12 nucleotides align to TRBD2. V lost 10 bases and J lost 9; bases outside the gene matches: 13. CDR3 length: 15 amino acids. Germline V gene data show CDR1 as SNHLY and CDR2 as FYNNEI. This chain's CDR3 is CATPRGLAGGGEQFF. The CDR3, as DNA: TGTGCCACCCCAAGGGGGCTAGCGGGAGGGGGTGAGCAGTTCTTC.

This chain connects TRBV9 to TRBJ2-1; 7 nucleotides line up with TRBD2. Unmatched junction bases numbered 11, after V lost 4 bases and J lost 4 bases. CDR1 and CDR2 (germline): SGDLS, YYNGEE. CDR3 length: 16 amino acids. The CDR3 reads CASSPPGLTGYNEQFF. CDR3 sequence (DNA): TGTGCCAGCAGCCCCCCGGGACTAACGGGTTACAATGAGCAGTTCTTC.

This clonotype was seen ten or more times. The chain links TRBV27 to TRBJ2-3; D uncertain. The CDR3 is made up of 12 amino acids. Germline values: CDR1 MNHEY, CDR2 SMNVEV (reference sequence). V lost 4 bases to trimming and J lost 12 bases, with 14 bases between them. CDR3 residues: CASSYSLGPQYF. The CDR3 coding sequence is TGTGCCAGCAGTTACTCCTTAGGGCCCCAGTATTTT.

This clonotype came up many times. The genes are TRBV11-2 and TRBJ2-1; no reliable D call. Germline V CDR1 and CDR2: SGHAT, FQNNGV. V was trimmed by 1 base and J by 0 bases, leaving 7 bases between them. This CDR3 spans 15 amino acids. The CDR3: CASSLAWSSYNEQFF. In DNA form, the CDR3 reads TGTGCCAGCAGCTTAGCGTGGAGCTCCTACAATGAGCAGTTCTTC.

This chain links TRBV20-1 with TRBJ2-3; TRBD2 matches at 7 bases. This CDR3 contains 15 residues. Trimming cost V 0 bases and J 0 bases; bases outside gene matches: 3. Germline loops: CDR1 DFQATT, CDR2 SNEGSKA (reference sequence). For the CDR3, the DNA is TGCAGTGCTAGAGATTTCGGGAGGAGCACAGATACGCAGTATTTT. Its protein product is CSARDFGRSTDTQYF.

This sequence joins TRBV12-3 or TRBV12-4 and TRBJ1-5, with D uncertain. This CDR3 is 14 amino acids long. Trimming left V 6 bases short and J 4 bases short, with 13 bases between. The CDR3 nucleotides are TGTGCCAGCAGCCCCCTGGCGGGTAATCAGCCCCAGCATTTT. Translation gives CASSPLAGNQPQHF.

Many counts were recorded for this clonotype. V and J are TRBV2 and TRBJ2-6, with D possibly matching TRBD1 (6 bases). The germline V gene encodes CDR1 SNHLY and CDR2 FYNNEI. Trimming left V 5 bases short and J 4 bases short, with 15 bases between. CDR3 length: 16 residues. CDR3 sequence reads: CASSPVAGVGANVLTF. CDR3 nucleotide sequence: TGTGCCAGCAGTCCCGTCGCAGGGGTCGGGGCCAACGTCCTGACTTTC.

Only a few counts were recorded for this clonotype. CDR3 in amino acids: CASSLAGTTYEQYF. CDR3 DNA sequence: TGTGCCAGCTCACTAGCCGGGACTACCTACGAGCAGTACTTC. V is TRBV18 and J is TRBJ2-7; 7 bases line up with TRBD2. There are 14 residues in the CDR3. The J segment lost 2 bases and the V segment lost 4 bases, leaving 5 bases of the junction unmatched. Per the germline V gene, CDR1 is KGHSH and CDR2 is LQKENI.

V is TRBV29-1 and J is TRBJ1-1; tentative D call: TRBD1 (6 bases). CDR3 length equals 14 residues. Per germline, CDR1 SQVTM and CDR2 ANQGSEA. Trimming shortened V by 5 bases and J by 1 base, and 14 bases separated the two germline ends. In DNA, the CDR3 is TGCAGCGTTAGTTTAGCCAGGGGGAACACTGAAGCTTTCTTT. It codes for CSVSLARGNTEAFF.

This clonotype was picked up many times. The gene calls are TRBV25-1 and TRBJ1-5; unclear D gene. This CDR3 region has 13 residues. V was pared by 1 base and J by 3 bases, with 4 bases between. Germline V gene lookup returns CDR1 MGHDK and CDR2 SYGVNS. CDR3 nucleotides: TGTGCCAGCAGTGAATCTTCCAATCAGCCCCAGCATTTT. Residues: CASSESSNQPQHF.

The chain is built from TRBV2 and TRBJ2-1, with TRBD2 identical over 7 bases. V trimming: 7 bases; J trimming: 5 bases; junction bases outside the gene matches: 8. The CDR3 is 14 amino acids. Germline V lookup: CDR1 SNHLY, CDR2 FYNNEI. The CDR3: CASTASGLNNEQFF. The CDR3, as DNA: TGTGCCAGCACGGCTAGCGGATTAAACAATGAGCAGTTCTTC.

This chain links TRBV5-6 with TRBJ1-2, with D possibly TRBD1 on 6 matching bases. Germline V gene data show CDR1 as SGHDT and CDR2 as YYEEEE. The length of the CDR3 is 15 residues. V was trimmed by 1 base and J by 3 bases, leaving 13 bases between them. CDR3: CASSLRQVPHYGYTF. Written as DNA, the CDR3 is TGTGCCAGCAGCTTGCGACAGGTTCCGCACTATGGCTACACCTTC.

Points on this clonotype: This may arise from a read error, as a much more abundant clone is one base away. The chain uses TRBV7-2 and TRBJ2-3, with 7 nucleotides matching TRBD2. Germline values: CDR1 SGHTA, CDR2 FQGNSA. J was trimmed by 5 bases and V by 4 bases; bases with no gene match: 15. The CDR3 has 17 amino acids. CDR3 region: CASSSPGLSSSLDTQYF. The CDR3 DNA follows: TGTGCCAGCAGCTCCCCGGGACTATCGTCATCCTTAGATACGCAGTATTTT.

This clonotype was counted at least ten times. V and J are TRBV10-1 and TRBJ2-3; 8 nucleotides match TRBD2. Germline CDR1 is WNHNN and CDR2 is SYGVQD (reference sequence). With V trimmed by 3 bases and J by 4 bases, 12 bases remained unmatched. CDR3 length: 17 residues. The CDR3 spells CASSDSSAGGRADTQYF. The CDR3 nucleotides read TGCGCCAGCAGTGACAGCAGCGCGGGAGGACGGGCAGATACGCAGTATTTT.

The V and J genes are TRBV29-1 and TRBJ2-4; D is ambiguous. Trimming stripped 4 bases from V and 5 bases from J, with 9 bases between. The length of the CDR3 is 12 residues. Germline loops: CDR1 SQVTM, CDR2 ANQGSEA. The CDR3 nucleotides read TGCAGCGTTGGAGTGCCGCAAAACATTCAGTACTTC. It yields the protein CSVGVPQNIQYF.

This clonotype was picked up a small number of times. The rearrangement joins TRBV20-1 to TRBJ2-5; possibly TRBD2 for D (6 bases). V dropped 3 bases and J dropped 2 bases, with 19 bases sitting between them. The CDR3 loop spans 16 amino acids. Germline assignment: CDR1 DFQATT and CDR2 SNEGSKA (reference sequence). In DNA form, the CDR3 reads TGCAGTGCTAGCGGGGGTCCTATGGGAGATCAAGAGACCCAGTACTTC. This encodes CSASGGPMGDQETQYF.

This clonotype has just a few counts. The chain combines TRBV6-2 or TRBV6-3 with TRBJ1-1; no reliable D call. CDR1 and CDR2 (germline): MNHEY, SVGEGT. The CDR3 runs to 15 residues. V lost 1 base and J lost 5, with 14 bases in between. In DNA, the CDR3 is TGTGCCAGCAGTTACTTAACCGGGCGAGGGACTGAAGCTTTCTTT. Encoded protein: CASSYLTGRGTEAFF.